These T cell receptor beta chains were read from a single sample in a study of beta chain features in type 1 diabetes. The table came from immunoSEQ multiplex PCR; TCRdb's copy has only in-frame clones and leaves some out. The repertoire holds 55,000 to 85,000 clones, with 45% to 50% as singletons. Sequences were obtained from central memory CD4+ T cells from blood. These receptors all come from a man under 40 with type 1 diabetes. The CDR3 runs from the conserved cysteine through the conserved F or W.

J	V	CDR3
TRBJ1-1	TRBV6-1	CASSEWGLREAFF
TRBJ1-5	TRBV30	CAWSEGGRGRQPQHF
TRBJ1-2	TRBV7-2	CASSLGGGAYGYTF
TRBJ1-6	TRBV30	CAWSVPGQGTSALHF
TRBJ1-4	TRBV4-1	CASSRSGRGTNEKLFF
TRBJ1-2	TRBV30	CAWSDPTGGYTF
TRBJ2-5	TRBV5-6	CASSSFAGETQYF
TRBJ2-5	TRBV11-2	CASRVSGRSEETQYF
TRBJ2-1	TRBV7-6	CASSSTQLRGGEQFF
TRBJ1-4	TRBV19	CATNPGQGFEKLFF
TRBJ2-1	TRBV7-4	CASSPGLARYNEQFF
TRBJ2-7	TRBV18	CASSGTGAYEQYF
TRBJ2-1	TRBV28	CASKTGTAYNEQFF
TRBJ1-2	TRBV6-5	CASTRTGGGYYGYTF
TRBJ2-2	TRBV7-9	CASSRGTSGDTGELFF
TRBJ2-3	TRBV2	CATLGQASTDTQYF
TRBJ2-1	TRBV5-1	CASSLGQGGSYNEQFF
TRBJ1-1	TRBV7-2	CASSLQQNTEAFF
TRBJ2-7	TRBV6-1	CASSEVPGAGREQYF
TRBJ2-1	TRBV5-8	CASSLSGLAGGTQYNEQFF
TRBJ2-2	TRBV30	CAWSKGAGGELFF
TRBJ1-1	TRBV5-1	CASSSGGTEAFF
TRBJ1-2	TRBV5-1	CASSLEQGAGYGYTF
TRBJ2-1	TRBV6-1	CASSTQGSSYNEQFF
TRBJ1-5	TRBV25-1	CASQGQNPNQPQHF
TRBJ2-3	TRBV27	CASSSPLLVDTQYF
TRBJ1-1	TRBV7-9	CASSLGEKRDTEAFF
TRBJ1-1	TRBV28	CASSAFLTGGTNTEAFF
TRBJ2-1	TRBV15	CATSRLAGGPNEQFF
TRBJ1-3	TRBV18	CASSPPQGRSGNTIYF
TRBJ2-3	TRBV18	CASSPRDRGVTDTQYF